The T cell receptor (beta chain) under discussion was sequenced for a study of response to subunit inactivated influenza vaccine. V lost 3 bases, J lost 5 bases, and 16 bases lay in between. CDR1 and CDR2 from the germline V gene are MNHEY and SVGAGI. The CDR3 length is 16 residues. One entry per CDR3 protein, called by TCRdb with MiXCR from the RT-PCR reads. This sample has hundreds of thousands of distinct CDR3 sequences; roughly 9.8% occur once, and the top ten carry about 12%. The study's findings and limits: The authors offered the suggestion that each seasonal influenza vaccination recruits few new T cells.

A note on this clonotype: Antigen unknown.

This sample comprised PBMCs from blood, obtained about 40 days after vaccination. The chain is built from TRBV6-5 and TRBJ2-2; D possibly corresponds to TRBD2 (5 bases). This clonotype was sampled from a man over 45 who received an inactivated influenza vaccine. The CDR3 nucleotides are TGTGCCAGCAGTTATTCGTCGCCTCGAGGGACCGGGGAGCTGTTTTTT. Encoded protein: CASSYSSPRGTGELFF.